A single sample gave rise to the 20 T cell receptor beta chains below, sequenced in a study of blood T cell repertoires in COVID-19. The table came from immunoSEQ multiplex PCR; TCRdb's copy has only in-frame clones and leaves some out. The sample carries about 250,000 clones, around four fifths recorded once. The sequenced sample was peripheral blood. All receptors come from a man over 45 with acute or convalescent COVID-19.

This sequence joins TRBV27 and TRBJ1-4; D is perhaps TRBD1 (5 bases). The CDR3 contains 14 residues. Germline values: CDR1 MNHEY, CDR2 SMNVEV (reference sequence). Trimming pared 5 bases from V and 5 bases from J, leaving 12 bases between. In nucleotides, the CDR3 is TGTGCCAGCAGTCCAAGTTCAGGGAATGAAAAACTGTTTTTT. Amino acids: CASSPSSGNEKLFF. The full variable domain, with the rest looked up from reference TRBV27 and TRBJ1-4, is EAQVTQNPRYLITVTGKKLTVTCSQNMNHEYMSWYRQDPGLGLRQIYYSMNVEVTDKGDVPEGYKVSRKEKRNFPLILESPSPNQTSLYFCASSPSSGNEKLFFGSGTQLSVL.

This clone was recorded only once. This chain uses TRBV27 with TRBJ2-3, with TRBD2 identical over 9 bases. This CDR3 region has 16 residues. Germline lookup yields CDR1 MNHEY and CDR2 SMNVEV (reference sequence). V dropped 2 bases and J dropped 3; count of bases not matched to a gene: 6. The CDR3 DNA sequence: TGTGCCAGCAGTTTACGCGGGGGGGCCTCGACAGATACGCAGTATTTT. Residues: CASSLRGGASTDTQYF.

The genes are TRBV13 and TRBJ1-1, with D unresolved. The CDR3 consists of 13 residues. The germline V gene has CDR1 PRHDT and CDR2 FYEKMQ (reference sequence). Trimming left V 5 bases short and J 0 bases short, with 7 bases between. The CDR3 DNA reads as TGTGCCAGCAGCCCATACATGAACACTGAAGCTTTCTTT. Protein product: CASSPYMNTEAFF.

J is TRBJ1-4 and V is TRBV2; D is possibly TRBD1 (6 bases). V was cut by 2 bases and J by 0 bases, with 19 bases left in between. This CDR3 contains 19 residues. In germline, CDR1 is SNHLY, CDR2 FYNNEI. This CDR3 reads CASSEQYLGQLTTNEKLFF. CDR3 DNA: TGTGCCAGCAGTGAACAATACCTCGGACAGCTAACAACTAATGAAAAACTGTTTTTT.

The V gene is TRBV10-3, the J gene TRBJ2-7, with D possibly TRBD1 on 6 matching bases. Germline CDR1 and CDR2: ENHRY and SYGVKD. The CDR3 is made up of 11 amino acids. V shed 6 bases and J shed 4 bases, with 7 bases lying between them. The CDR3 region has the DNA TGTGCCATCAGGACAGGTTACGAGCAGTACTTC. It translates to CAIRTGYEQYF.

This chain links TRBV5-6 with TRBJ2-2, with a weak D call TRBD2 (5 bases). Germline CDR1 SGHDT, CDR2 YYEEEE. The CDR3 runs 15 residues. The germline V and J ends were trimmed by 4 bases and 6 bases, with 16 bases remaining between them. The CDR3 sequence is CASSTGPTGAGELFF. DNA for the CDR3: TGTGCCAGCAGCACCGGGCCTACCGGGGCCGGGGAGCTGTTTTTT.

The V and J genes are TRBV18 and TRBJ2-3; D perhaps matches TRBD2 (6 bases). The CDR3 is 16 amino acids. The germline V and J ends were trimmed by 2 bases and 2 bases, with 14 bases remaining between them. Germline assignment: CDR1 KGHSH and CDR2 LQKENI. DNA for the CDR3: TGTGCCAGCTCACCAGAGGAGGGACCCCCCACAGATACGCAGTATTTT. Translating it yields CASSPEEGPPTDTQYF.

V usage is TRBV5-1 and J usage is TRBJ1-1; D is unclear. The V end was cut by 0 bases, the J end by 8 bases, with 5 bases between. The CDR3 consists of 11 residues. CDR1 and CDR2 (germline): SGHRS, YFSETQ. DNA of the CDR3: TGCGCCAGCAGCTTGGGTCAGGAAGCTTTCTTT. It yields the protein CASSLGQEAFF. The whole variable domain, filled in from reference TRBV5-1 and TRBJ1-1, reads KAGVTQTPRYLIKTRGQQVTLSCSPISGHRSVSWYQQTPGQGLQFLFEYFSETQRNKGNFPGRFSGRQFSNSRSEMNVSTLELGDSALYLCASSLGQEAFFGQGTRLTVV.

This clone was seen a single time. Other DNA sequences within the sample encode an identical CDR3. V and J are TRBV5-1 and TRBJ1-6; 9 bases fit TRBD1. CDR3 length: 15 amino acids. The ends lost 1 base at V and 10 bases at J; junction bases unmatched: 6. Per the germline V gene, CDR1 is SGHRS and CDR2 is YFSETQ. CDR3 in amino acids: CASSLLGQGDSPLHF. CDR3 DNA: TGCGCCAGCAGCTTGCTGGGACAGGGAGACTCACCCCTCCACTTT.

The chain recombines TRBV19 with TRBJ2-2, with D perhaps TRBD2 (5 bases). The CDR3 consists of 14 residues. CDR1 is LNHDA, CDR2 SQIVND, per germline (reference sequence). Trimming took off 7 bases at V and 3 bases at J, with 12 bases between the two ends. DNA of the CDR3: TGTGCCAGTAAATGGGAGCGGCACACCGGGGAGCTGTTTTTT. Its translation: CASKWERHTGELFF.

The chain couples TRBV19 to TRBJ2-5; 12 nucleotides line up with TRBD2. The CDR3 sequence is 18 residues long. Per the germline V gene, CDR1 is LNHDA and CDR2 is SQIVND (reference sequence). The V and J ends lost 0 bases and 2 bases, in that order; junction bases with no gene match: 7. In DNA form, the CDR3 reads TGTGCCAGTAGTATAGATGGCCCCGGACTAGCGGGACAAGAGACCCAGTACTTC. It codes for CASSIDGPGLAGQETQYF.

The chain joins TRBV2 to TRBJ2-3, with D possibly being TRBD2 (6 bases). The ends were cut back, 7 bases at V and 2 bases at J, with 16 bases in the middle. The germline V gene encodes CDR1 SNHLY and CDR2 FYNNEI. The CDR3 runs to 15 residues. For the CDR3, the DNA is TGTGCCAGCAATGGGGGACTCCGTGACACAGATACGCAGTATTTT. This gives the protein CASNGGLRDTDTQYF.

This clone was detected only once. V is TRBV29-1 and J is TRBJ2-4; TRBD1 matches 9 bases. The germline gives CDR1 SQVTM, CDR2 ANQGSEA. V lost 6 bases and J lost 6; bases outside the gene matches: 9. The CDR3 is made up of 14 amino acids. CDR3 protein: CSVHATGGGNIQYF. The CDR3 coding sequence is TGCAGCGTGCATGCGACAGGGGGAGGAAACATTCAGTACTTC.

The rearrangement links TRBV5-4 to TRBJ2-7; 8 bases align to TRBD2. This CDR3 has 15 amino acids. V was pared by 3 bases and J by 1 base, with 6 bases of the junction left unmatched. CDR1 SGHNT and CDR2 YYREEE come from the germline V gene (reference sequence). CDR3 sequence reads: CASSSRREASYEQYF. CDR3 nucleotides: TGTGCCAGCAGCTCCCGGCGGGAGGCTTCCTACGAGCAGTACTTC.

This clone was detected only once. The chain joins TRBV5-1 to TRBJ2-1, with 10 bases lining up with TRBD1. CDR3 size: 15 residues. Germline trimming cut 4 bases from V and 8 bases from J; bases unmatched to any gene: 9. Germline assignment: CDR1 SGHRS and CDR2 YFSETQ. CDR3 loop: CASSPKGTGVYEQFF. CDR3 DNA sequence: TGCGCCAGCAGCCCAAAGGGGACAGGGGTCTATGAGCAGTTCTTC.

This chain uses TRBV3-1 (or the pseudogene TRBV3-2) with TRBJ2-1; no firm D call. Germline CDR1 LGHDT, CDR2 YNNKEL (reference sequence). V lost 1 base and J 1 base, leaving 11 bases between the germline ends. This CDR3 comprises 16 residues. CDR3 protein: CASSQATGISYNEQFF. In DNA form, the CDR3 reads TGTGCCAGCAGCCAAGCGACTGGAATATCCTACAATGAGCAGTTCTTC.

In regard to this clone: This CDR3 is also generated by other DNA sequences in the sample. The gene calls are TRBV5-4 and TRBJ1-1; D may be TRBD1 (5 bases). In germline, CDR1 is SGHNT, CDR2 YYREEE (reference sequence). The ends were cut back, 1 base at V and 4 bases at J, with 8 bases in the middle. The CDR3 runs 13 residues. The CDR3 nucleotides read TGTGCCAGCAGCTTGTGGGGGGGCACTGAAGCTTTCTTT. It yields the protein CASSLWGGTEAFF.

The chain combines TRBV19 with TRBJ2-2; 8 bases are a match to TRBD1. The germline CDR1 and CDR2 sequences are LNHDA and SQIVND (reference sequence). The CDR3 sequence is 14 residues long. The ends lost 5 bases at V and 4 bases at J; junction bases unmatched: 3. The CDR3 region has the DNA TGTGCCAGTAGTCTGCAGGGGGCCACCGGGGAGCTGTTTTTT. It translates to CASSLQGATGELFF.

The rearrangement links TRBV18 to TRBJ2-3; 13 positions agree with TRBD2. Germline CDR1 reads KGHSH; CDR2 reads LQKENI. The CDR3 covers 19 residues. V dropped 5 bases and J dropped 2; count of bases not matched to a gene: 13. CDR3 in amino acids: CASSSLAGGPGSFTDTQYF. CDR3 DNA: TGTGCCAGCTCATCACTAGCGGGAGGGCCGGGCTCCTTCACAGATACGCAGTATTTT.

This rearrangement joins TRBV19 to TRBJ1-5, with 7 bases lining up with TRBD1. Looked up from germline, CDR1 is LNHDA and CDR2 is SQIVND (reference sequence). After removal of 6 bases from V and 3 bases from J, the junction contained 8 bases not matched to a gene. The CDR3 contains 15 residues. Here the CDR3 reads CASSRTGVANQPQHF. CDR3 coding DNA: TGTGCCAGTAGCAGAACAGGGGTTGCCAATCAGCCCCAGCATTTT.